This T cell receptor (beta chain) originates from a study of tumor and adjacent non-tumor tissue in lung cancer. No cell sorting was done before RNA was extracted from the tissue. A modified ARM-PCR protocol with three rounds of nested PCR amplified TCRbeta. MiXCR, applied by TCRdb to the multiplex PCR reads, yields one record per CDR3 protein. Of 120,000 or so distinct CDR3 sequences listed, around 82% are singletons. For this clonotype: Germline is not matched at one junction end, which may reflect a read error.

The length of the CDR3 is 13 residues. Germline V gene lookup returns CDR1 SQVTM and CDR2 ANQGSEA. The J gene is TRBJ1-1, the V gene TRBV29-1; maybe TRBD1 (6 bases). Sample: lung tumor tissue. The sequence was collected from a man aged 70-80 years with non-small cell lung cancer. The CDR3 bases are TGCAGTGCCTCGGGGGCCGGGAACACTGTAGCTTTCTTT. Protein product: CSASGAGNTVAFF.